The rows below give T cell receptor beta chains drawn from one sample of a study of T cells in Graves' hyperthyroidism and ophthalmopathy. TCRdb processed the multiplex PCR reads anew with MiXCR; each CDR3 protein has one entry. The table shows hundreds of thousands of distinct CDR3 sequences, with 35% occurring only once. Sequencing was carried out using blood. These receptors originate from a woman aged 40 to 50 with Graves' hyperthyroidism. The CDR3 runs from the conserved cysteine through the conserved F or W. The D gene is left open where the match is weak. Clone size is shown for a subset of rows, as once, few, many or a class of expanded clone.

v_call: TRBV6-1
clone_size: -
d_call: TRBD2
j_call: TRBJ2-7
cdr3_nt: TGTGCCAGTCGAGGGACGAGGACTAGCGGCTCCTACGAGCAGTACTTC
cdr3_aa: CASRGTRTSGSYEQYF

v_call: TRBV10-3
clone_size: few
d_call: TRBD1
j_call: TRBJ2-2
cdr3_nt: TGTGCCAGCAGCCGAGGACAGGGCTCCGGGGAGCTGTTTTTT
cdr3_aa: CASSRGQGSGELFF

v_call: TRBV7-9
clone_size: -
d_call: -
j_call: TRBJ1-4
cdr3_nt: TGTGCCAGCAGCTTACAAGAAAAACTGCTTTTT
cdr3_aa: CASSLQEKLLF

v_call: TRBV6-5
clone_size: many
d_call: -
j_call: TRBJ1-3
cdr3_nt: TGTGCCACGAGCTCTGGAAACACCATATATTTT
cdr3_aa: CATSSGNTIYF

v_call: TRBV7-2
clone_size: -
d_call: -
j_call: TRBJ2-7
cdr3_nt: TGCGCCAGCAGCCAAGGACGGGGGCTTCGCTACGAGCAGTACTTC
cdr3_aa: CASSQGRGLRYEQYF

v_call: TRBV19
clone_size: many
d_call: -
j_call: TRBJ1-5
cdr3_nt: TGTGCCAGTAGTATGGGGGAAGGACAGCCCCAGCATTTT
cdr3_aa: CASSMGEGQPQHF

v_call: TRBV29-1
clone_size: -
d_call: -
j_call: TRBJ1-1
cdr3_nt: TGCAGCGTTAACGGGGTCACTGAAGCTTTCTTT
cdr3_aa: CSVNGVTEAFF

v_call: TRBV10-3
clone_size: -
d_call: -
j_call: TRBJ2-2
cdr3_nt: TGTGCCAGCAGAAGACGACAGGAGAGGACCGTCGGGGAGCTGTTTTTT
cdr3_aa: CASRRRQERTVGELFF

v_call: TRBV10-3
clone_size: -
d_call: -
j_call: TRBJ1-5
cdr3_nt: TGTGCCATCAGTGCAGGAGTGAACAGCTACGAGCATTTT
cdr3_aa: CAISAGVNSYEHF

v_call: TRBV7-2
clone_size: -
d_call: -
j_call: TRBJ2-7
cdr3_nt: TGTGCCAGCAGCTTAGCGGGGGCCGCGGACGAGCAGTACTTC
cdr3_aa: CASSLAGAADEQYF

v_call: TRBV15
clone_size: -
d_call: -
j_call: TRBJ2-2
cdr3_nt: TGTGCCACCAGCAGTGCTCTGGGTCCCACGAACACCGGGGAGCTGTTTTTT
cdr3_aa: CATSSALGPTNTGELFF

v_call: TRBV11-2
clone_size: -
d_call: -
j_call: TRBJ2-5
cdr3_nt: TGTGCCAGCAGCGTTGTGAGCGGAGAGACCCAGTACTTC
cdr3_aa: CASSVVSGETQYF

v_call: TRBV25-1
clone_size: few
d_call: -
j_call: TRBJ1-1
cdr3_nt: TGTGCCAGCAGTGCTAGGGAGGGCACTGAAGCTTTCTTT
cdr3_aa: CASSAREGTEAFF

v_call: TRBV15
clone_size: many
d_call: -
j_call: TRBJ1-5
cdr3_nt: TGTGCCACCAGCAGAGACAGGGCGTGGAGTCAGCCCCAGCATTTT
cdr3_aa: CATSRDRAWSQPQHF

v_call: TRBV5-4
clone_size: -
d_call: -
j_call: TRBJ2-5
cdr3_nt: TGTGCCAGCACCTTCCGGGGACAAGAGACCCAGTACTTC
cdr3_aa: CASTFRGQETQYF

v_call: TRBV7-9
clone_size: many
d_call: -
j_call: TRBJ1-4
cdr3_nt: TGTGCCAGCAGCTTAGACAATGAAAAACTGTTTTTT
cdr3_aa: CASSLDNEKLFF

v_call: TRBV28
clone_size: few
d_call: TRBD1
j_call: TRBJ2-7
cdr3_nt: TGTGCCAGCAGTTTAGGGACAGGGTTCCGGGAGCAGTACTTC
cdr3_aa: CASSLGTGFREQYF

v_call: TRBV2
clone_size: -
d_call: -
j_call: TRBJ1-1
cdr3_nt: TGTGCCAGCAGCTTGAGTTTTGGGGACACTGAAGCTTTCTTT
cdr3_aa: CASSLSFGDTEAFF

v_call: TRBV6-5
clone_size: few
d_call: -
j_call: TRBJ1-5
cdr3_nt: TGTGCCAGCAGTGAAATGTTAGGGGAGCAGCCCCAGCATTTT
cdr3_aa: CASSEMLGEQPQHF

v_call: TRBV2
clone_size: -
d_call: -
j_call: TRBJ1-2
cdr3_nt: TGTGCCAGCAGTGGACTAAGGGGTAATGGCTACACCTTC
cdr3_aa: CASSGLRGNGYTF

v_call: TRBV19
clone_size: -
d_call: TRBD1
j_call: TRBJ1-1
cdr3_nt: TGTGCCAGTAGTACAGGACAGGGGCGAAAAAACACTGAAGCTTTCTTT
cdr3_aa: CASSTGQGRKNTEAFF